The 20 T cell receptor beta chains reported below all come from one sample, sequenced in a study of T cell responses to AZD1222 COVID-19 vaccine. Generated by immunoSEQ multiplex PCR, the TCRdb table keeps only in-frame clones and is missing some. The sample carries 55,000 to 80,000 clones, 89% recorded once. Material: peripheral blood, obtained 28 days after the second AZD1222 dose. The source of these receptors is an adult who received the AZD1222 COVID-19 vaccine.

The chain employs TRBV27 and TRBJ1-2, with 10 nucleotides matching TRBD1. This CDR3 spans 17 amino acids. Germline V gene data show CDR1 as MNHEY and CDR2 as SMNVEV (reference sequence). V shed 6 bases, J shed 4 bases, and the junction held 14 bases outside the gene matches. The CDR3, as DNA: TGTGCCAGCAGCCAACATGGGACAGGGGTGAACGGCTATGGCTACACCTTC. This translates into CASSQHGTGVNGYGYTF.

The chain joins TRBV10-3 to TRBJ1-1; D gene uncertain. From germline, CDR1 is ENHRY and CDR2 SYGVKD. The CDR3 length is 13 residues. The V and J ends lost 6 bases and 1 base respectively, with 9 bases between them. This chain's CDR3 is CAIRGGGNTEAFF. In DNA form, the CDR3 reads TGTGCCATCAGGGGCGGAGGGAACACTGAAGCTTTCTTT.

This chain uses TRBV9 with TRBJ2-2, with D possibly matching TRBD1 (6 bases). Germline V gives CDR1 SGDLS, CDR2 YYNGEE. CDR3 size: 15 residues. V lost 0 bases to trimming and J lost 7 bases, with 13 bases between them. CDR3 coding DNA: TGTGCCAGCAGCGTAGCTTCAGGGGCGGGCGGGGAGCTGTTTTTT. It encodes CASSVASGAGGELFF.

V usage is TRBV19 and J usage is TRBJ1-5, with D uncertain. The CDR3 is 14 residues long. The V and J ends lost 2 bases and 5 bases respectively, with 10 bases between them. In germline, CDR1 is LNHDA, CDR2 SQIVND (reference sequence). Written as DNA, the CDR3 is TGTGCCAGTAGTATAATGGGGAAGGATCAGCCCCAGCATTTT. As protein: CASSIMGKDQPQHF.

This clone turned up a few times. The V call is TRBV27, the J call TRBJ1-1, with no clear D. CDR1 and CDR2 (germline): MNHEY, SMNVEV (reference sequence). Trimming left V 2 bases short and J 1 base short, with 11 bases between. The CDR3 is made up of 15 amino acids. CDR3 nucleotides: TGTGCCAGCAGTTTAAGGGCGGATGCGAACACTGAAGCTTTCTTT. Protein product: CASSLRADANTEAFF.

The CDR3 DNA is TGTGCCAGCCGCCTCACTCATGGGGACTCCTACGAGCAGTACTTC. It yields the protein CASRLTHGDSYEQYF. The V call is TRBV7-3, the J call TRBJ2-7, with D unclear. Trimming took off 8 bases at V and 0 bases at J, with 17 bases between the two ends. CDR3 length equals 15 residues. CDR1 is SGHTA and CDR2 is FQGTGA in the germline V gene.

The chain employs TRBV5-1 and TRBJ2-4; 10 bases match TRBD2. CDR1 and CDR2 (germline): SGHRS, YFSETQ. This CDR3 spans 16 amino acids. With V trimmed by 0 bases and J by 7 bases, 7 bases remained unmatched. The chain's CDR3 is CASSLEGLAGVNIQYF. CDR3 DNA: TGCGCCAGCAGCTTGGAAGGTCTAGCGGGAGTTAACATTCAGTACTTC.

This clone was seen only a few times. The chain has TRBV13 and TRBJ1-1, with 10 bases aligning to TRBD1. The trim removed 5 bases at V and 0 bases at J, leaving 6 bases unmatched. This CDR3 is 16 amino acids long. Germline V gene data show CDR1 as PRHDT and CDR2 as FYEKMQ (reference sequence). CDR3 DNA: TGTGCCAGCAGCACCGGACAGGGGGGGATGAACACTGAAGCTTTCTTT. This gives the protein CASSTGQGGMNTEAFF.

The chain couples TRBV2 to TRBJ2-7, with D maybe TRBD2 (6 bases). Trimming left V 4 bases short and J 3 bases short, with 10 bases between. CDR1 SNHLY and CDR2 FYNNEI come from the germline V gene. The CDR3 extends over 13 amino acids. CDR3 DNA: TGTGCCAGCAGTGGGGGGGAACTCTACGAGCAGTACTTC. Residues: CASSGGELYEQYF. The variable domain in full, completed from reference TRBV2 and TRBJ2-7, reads EPEVTQTPSHQVTQMGQEVILRCVPISNHLYFYWYRQILGQKVEFLVSFYNNEISEKSEIFDDQFSVERPDGSNFTLKIRSTKLEDSAMYFCASSGGELYEQYFGPGTRLTVT.

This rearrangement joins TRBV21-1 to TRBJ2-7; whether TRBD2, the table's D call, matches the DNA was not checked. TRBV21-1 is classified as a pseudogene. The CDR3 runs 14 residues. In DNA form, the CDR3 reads TGTGCCAGCAGCTCCGAGATTTATGACTACGAGCAGTACTTC. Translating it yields CASSSEIYDYEQYF.

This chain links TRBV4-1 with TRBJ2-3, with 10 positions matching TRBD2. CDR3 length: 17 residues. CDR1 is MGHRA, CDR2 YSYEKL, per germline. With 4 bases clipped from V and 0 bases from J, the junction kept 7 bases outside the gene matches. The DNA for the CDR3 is TGCGCCAGCAGCCCGCACGGACTAGCGGCTAGCACAGATACGCAGTATTTT. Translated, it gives CASSPHGLAASTDTQYF.

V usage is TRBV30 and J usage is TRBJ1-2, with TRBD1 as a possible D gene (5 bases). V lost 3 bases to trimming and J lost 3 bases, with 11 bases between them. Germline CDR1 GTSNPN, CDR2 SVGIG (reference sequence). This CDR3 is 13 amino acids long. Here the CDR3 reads CAWSARVDYGYTF. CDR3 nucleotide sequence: TGTGCCTGGAGCGCCAGGGTGGACTATGGCTACACCTTC.

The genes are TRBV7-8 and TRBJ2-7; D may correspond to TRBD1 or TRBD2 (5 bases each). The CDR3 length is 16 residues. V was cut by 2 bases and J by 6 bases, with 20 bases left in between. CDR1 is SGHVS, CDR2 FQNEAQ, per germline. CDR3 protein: CASSLLAGAGVGEQYF. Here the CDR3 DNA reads TGTGCCAGCAGCTTATTAGCCGGGGCTGGGGTGGGCGAGCAGTACTTC. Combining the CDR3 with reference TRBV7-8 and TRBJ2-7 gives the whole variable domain GAGVSQSPRYKVAKRGQDVALRCDPISGHVSLFWYQQALGQGPEFLTYFQNEAQLDKSGLPSDRFFAERPEGSVSTLKIQRTQQEDSAVYLCASSLLAGAGVGEQYFGPGTRLTVT.

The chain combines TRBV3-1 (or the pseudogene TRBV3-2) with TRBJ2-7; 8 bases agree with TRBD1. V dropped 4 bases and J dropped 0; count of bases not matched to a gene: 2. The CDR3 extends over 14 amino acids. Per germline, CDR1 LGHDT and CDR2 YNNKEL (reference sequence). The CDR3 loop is CASSRQGFSYEQYF. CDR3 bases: TGTGCCAGCAGCCGACAGGGGTTCTCCTACGAGCAGTACTTC.

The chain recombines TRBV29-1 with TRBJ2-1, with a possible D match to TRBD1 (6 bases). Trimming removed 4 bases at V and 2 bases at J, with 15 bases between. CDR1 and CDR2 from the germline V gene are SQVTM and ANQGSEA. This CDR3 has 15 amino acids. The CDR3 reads CSVVPPEGAYNEQFF. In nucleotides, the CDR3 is TGCAGCGTTGTCCCTCCAGAGGGGGCCTACAATGAGCAGTTCTTC.

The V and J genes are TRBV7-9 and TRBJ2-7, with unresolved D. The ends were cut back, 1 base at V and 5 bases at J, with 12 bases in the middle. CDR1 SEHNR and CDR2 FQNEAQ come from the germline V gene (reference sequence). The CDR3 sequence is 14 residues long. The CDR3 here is CASSLGGRANEQYF. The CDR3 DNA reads TGTGCCAGCAGCTTAGGGGGTCGGGCCAACGAGCAGTACTTC. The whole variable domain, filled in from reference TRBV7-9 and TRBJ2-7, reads DTGVSQNPRHKITKRGQNVTFRCDPISEHNRLYWYRQTLGQGPEFLTYFQNEAQLEKSRLLSDRFSAERPKGSFSTLEIQRTEQGDSAMYLCASSLGGRANEQYFGPGTRLTVT.

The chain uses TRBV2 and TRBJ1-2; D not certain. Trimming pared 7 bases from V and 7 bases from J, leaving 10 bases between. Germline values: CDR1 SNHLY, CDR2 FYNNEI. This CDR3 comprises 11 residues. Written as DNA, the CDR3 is TGTGCCAGCATTAAGCTTGGTGGCTACACCTTC. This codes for CASIKLGGYTF.

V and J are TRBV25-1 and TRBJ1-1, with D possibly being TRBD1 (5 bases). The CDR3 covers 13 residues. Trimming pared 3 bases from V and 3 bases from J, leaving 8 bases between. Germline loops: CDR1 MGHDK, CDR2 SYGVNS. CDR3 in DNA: TGTGCCAGCAGTGATGGAGGGGACACTGAAGCTTTCTTT. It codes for CASSDGGDTEAFF. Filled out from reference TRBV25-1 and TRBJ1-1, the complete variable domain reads EADIYQTPRYLVIGTGKKITLECSQTMGHDKMYWYQQDPGMELHLIHYSYGVNSTEKGDLSSESTVSRIRTEHFPLTLESARPSHTSQYLCASSDGGDTEAFFGQGTRLTVV.

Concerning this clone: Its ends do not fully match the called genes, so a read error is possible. DNA for the CDR3: TGTGCCAGCAGCCGGCGGGACAGGGGGGTTGACTTT. It specifies CASSRRDRGVDF. The chain joins TRBV5-8 to TRBJ1-6, with 11 bases that match TRBD1. This CDR3 is 12 amino acids long. Germline V gives CDR1 SGHTS, CDR2 YDEGEE.

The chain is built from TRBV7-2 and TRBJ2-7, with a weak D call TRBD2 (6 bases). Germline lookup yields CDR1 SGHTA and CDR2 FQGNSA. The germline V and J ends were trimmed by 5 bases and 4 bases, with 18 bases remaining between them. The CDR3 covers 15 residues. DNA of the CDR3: TGTGCCAGCAGCGCCCCGGGACGGGGGTTGTACGAGCAGTACTTC. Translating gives CASSAPGRGLYEQYF.